One sample yielded the 21 T cell receptor beta chains listed below, sequenced in a study of shared clonotypes between healthy human individuals (dated by TCRdb to the early 2020s). The library was generated by the immunoSEQ multiplex PCR assay. As stored in TCRdb, this immuneACCESS dataset retains in-frame rearrangements with V and J assigned. A fraction of the clones does not appear; measured against another copy, unresolved V genes explain less than half of the discrepancy, and the remainder lacks a known reason. The sample table lists some 2.4 million clones, roughly 93% of them with a count of one. The top ten hold more than 0.35% of the sample. Sequenced material: naive CD4+ T cells from PBMCs. Sample cell subset or site, as interpreted from the label and publication: CD45RA+ positively selected. The receptors shown here come from a man aged 18-30 years in good health. Some clones in this sample may be carry-over from other donors' samples.

The chain recombines TRBV6-5 with TRBJ1-1; tentative D call: TRBD1 (5 bases). Germline V gene sequence: CDR1 MNHEY, CDR2 SVGAGI. Trimming cost V 2 bases and J 5 bases, with 12 bases left between them. The CDR3 contains 14 residues. This CDR3 reads CASSYDSWGTEAFF. The CDR3 DNA sequence: TGTGCCAGCAGTTACGACAGCTGGGGGACTGAAGCTTTCTTT.

This clone was counted once. The CDR3 sequence is CASSSGAWTGATYEQYF. The CDR3 DNA sequence: TGTGCCAGCAGCTCGGGGGCGTGGACAGGGGCCACCTACGAGCAGTACTTC. V is TRBV5-4 and J is TRBJ2-7; 9 nucleotides align to TRBD1. The V and J ends lost 3 bases and 2 bases, in that order; junction bases with no gene match: 12. The CDR3 contains 17 residues. Per germline, CDR1 SGHNT and CDR2 YYREEE (reference sequence).

On this clone: The same CDR3 arises from other DNA sequences in this sample as well. The chain is built from TRBV6-1 and TRBJ1-5; D remains unclear. Germline V gene lookup returns CDR1 MNHNS and CDR2 SASEGT. Trimming stripped 3 bases from V and 4 bases from J, with 10 bases between. CDR3 length: 14 residues. CDR3 in amino acids: CASSDRTGNQPQHF. The DNA of the CDR3 is TGTGCCAGCAGTGATAGGACGGGGAATCAGCCCCAGCATTTT.

This chain links TRBV10-3 with TRBJ2-7, with 10 bases that match TRBD1. This CDR3 contains 14 residues. Germline CDR1 is ENHRY and CDR2 is SYGVKD. After removal of 10 bases from V and 9 bases from J, the junction contained 15 bases not matched to a gene. In DNA form, the CDR3 reads TGTGCCAGCGGCCCAACCGGGACAGGGGCCGGGCAGTACTTC. Translation gives CASGPTGTGAGQYF.

This clone showed up just once. The chain is built from TRBV28 and TRBJ2-3; D may correspond to TRBD1 or TRBD2 (5 bases each). The CDR3 is 13 residues long. Germline V lookup: CDR1 MDHEN, CDR2 SYDVKM. Trimming stripped 6 bases from V and 5 bases from J, with 12 bases between. CDR3 nucleotide sequence: TGTGCCAGCAGGGGGCAGGGAGAAGATACGCAGTATTTT. It specifies CASRGQGEDTQYF.

This rearrangement joins TRBV19 to TRBJ1-2; D is undetermined. Germline V gene lookup returns CDR1 LNHDA and CDR2 SQIVND (reference sequence). Trimming took 0 bases from V and 7 from J, leaving 15 bases between them. The CDR3 is made up of 15 amino acids. The CDR3 region is CASSIDRWDRSGYTF. CDR3 nucleotide sequence: TGTGCCAGTAGTATAGATCGGTGGGATAGGAGTGGCTACACCTTC.

The CDR3 nucleotides are TGTGCCAGCAGCCCCCGGGGTAGCGGGAGTGCCGATACGCAGTATTTT. Protein sequence: CASSPRGSGSADTQYF. The chain has TRBV11-3 and TRBJ2-3; 9 bases fit TRBD2. The CDR3 extends over 16 amino acids. The ends lost 5 bases at V and 6 bases at J; junction bases unmatched: 12. CDR1 and CDR2 (germline): SGHNT, YENEEA.

This chain joins TRBV30 and TRBJ2-3; weak D call: TRBD1 (6 bases). This CDR3 region has 17 residues. CDR1 GTSNPN and CDR2 SVGIG come from the germline V gene (reference sequence). V lost 1 base and J 1 base, leaving 18 bases between the germline ends. The DNA of the CDR3 is TGTGCCTGGAGTGGGGGGCTAGGCCGGTCTGGCACAGATACGCAGTATTTT. As protein: CAWSGGLGRSGTDTQYF.

The rearrangement links TRBV5-1 to TRBJ2-6, with 9 bases identical to TRBD1. J gave up 2 bases and V 3 bases, and 3 bases lay outside the gene matches. This CDR3 has 16 amino acids. The germline CDR1 and CDR2 sequences are SGHRS and YFSETQ. The CDR3 DNA reads as TGCGCCAGCAGCTCAAGACAGGGGGCTGGGGCCAACGTCCTGACTTTC. This encodes CASSSRQGAGANVLTF.

V gene TRBV2 combines with J gene TRBJ2-2; 7 bases map to TRBD2. Looked up from germline, CDR1 is SNHLY and CDR2 is FYNNEI. There are 13 residues in the CDR3. Trimming removed 7 bases from V and 1 base from J; junction bases left unmatched: 0. The CDR3 coding sequence is TGTGCCAGCACTAGCGGGAACACCGGGGAGCTGTTTTTT. Its protein product is CASTSGNTGELFF.

The chain employs TRBV28 and TRBJ1-2, with D unclear. Germline loops: CDR1 MDHEN, CDR2 SYDVKM. V shed 1 base and J shed 4 bases, with 10 bases lying between them. This CDR3 comprises 14 residues. This chain's CDR3 is CASSLYFGSYGYTF. The CDR3, as DNA: TGTGCCAGCAGTTTATATTTCGGCAGCTATGGCTACACCTTC.

This sequence joins TRBV28 and TRBJ1-1; the match to TRBD1 covers 8 bases. The CDR3 covers 16 residues. The germline gives CDR1 MDHEN, CDR2 SYDVKM. V lost 1 base and J lost 0; bases outside the gene matches: 4. The CDR3 DNA reads as TGTGCCAGCAGTTTATCAGGGGGCTTCGTGAACACTGAAGCTTTCTTT. Its translation is CASSLSGGFVNTEAFF.

CDR3 in amino acids: CASSLASGKAYNEQFF. Written as DNA, the CDR3 is TGCGCCAGCAGCTTAGCTAGCGGAAAAGCCTACAATGAGCAGTTCTTC. J is TRBJ2-1 and V is TRBV5-1, with 7 bases identical to TRBD2. The CDR3 totals 16 residues. V shed 2 bases and J 2 bases; nucleotides not matched to a gene: 7. The germline V gene encodes CDR1 SGHRS and CDR2 YFSETQ.

The chain couples TRBV6-6 to TRBJ2-7; 11 bases match TRBD2. After removal of 6 bases from V and 0 bases from J, the junction contained 7 bases not matched to a gene. There are 16 residues in the CDR3. The germline CDR1 and CDR2 sequences are MNHNY and SVGAGI (reference sequence). CDR3 DNA: TGTGCCAGCAGACCCGCGGGACTAGCGGCCTCCTACGAGCAGTACTTC. The encoded protein is CASRPAGLAASYEQYF.

The chain has TRBV5-1 and TRBJ1-1; TRBD1 might be the D (5 bases). Germline-derived CDR1 and CDR2 are SGHRS and YFSETQ. The CDR3 runs 14 residues. Trimming left V 0 bases short and J 5 bases short, with 11 bases between. CDR3 amino acids: CASSLGGFGTEAFF. The CDR3, as DNA: TGCGCCAGCAGCTTGGGGGGGTTCGGAACTGAAGCTTTCTTT.

This chain uses TRBV9 with TRBJ2-7; no definite D call. Germline V gene data show CDR1 as SGDLS and CDR2 as YYNGEE. The CDR3 is 13 amino acids. V was shortened by 0 bases and J by 6 bases, with 10 bases between the two germline ends. The DNA of the CDR3 is TGTGCCAGCAGCGTAGGGCTGACGGGCGAGCAGTACTTC. Protein: CASSVGLTGEQYF. The full variable domain, completed using reference TRBV9 and TRBJ2-7, is DSGVTQTPKHLITATGQRVTLRCSPRSGDLSVYWYQQSLDQGLQFLIQYYNGEERAKGNILERFSAQQFPDLHSELNLSSLELGDSALYFCASSVGLTGEQYFGPGTRLTVT.

This clone has only one observation. V and J are TRBV28 and TRBJ2-7, with D tentatively TRBD1 (6 bases). With 6 bases removed from V and 3 bases from J, the gap between germline ends came to 18 bases. From germline, CDR1 is MDHEN and CDR2 SYDVKM. The CDR3 has 15 amino acids. DNA for the CDR3: TGTGCCAGCAGACCCGGGACAACCGGATTCTACGAGCAGTACTTC. Amino acid sequence: CASRPGTTGFYEQYF.

Note on this clone: This sample includes further DNA sequences coding for the same CDR3. The chain couples TRBV7-3 to TRBJ2-2, with D unclear. Trimming stripped 0 bases from V and 0 bases from J, with 5 bases between. The CDR3 has 15 amino acids. Germline V CDR1 and CDR2: SGHTA, FQGTGA. The CDR3 protein is CASSLTGTNTGELFF. As DNA, the CDR3 is TGTGCCAGCAGCTTAACGGGTACGAACACCGGGGAGCTGTTTTTT.

Of note for this clone: Other DNA sequences in the sample encode the same CDR3. V usage is TRBV5-1 and J usage is TRBJ2-7; TRBD1 is a possible D gene (5 bases). This CDR3 region has 14 residues. Germline CDR1 reads SGHRS; CDR2 reads YFSETQ. The V gene lost 0 bases and the J gene lost 3 bases, with 10 bases spanning the gap. CDR3: CASSLDPGIYEQYF. The CDR3 nucleotides are TGCGCCAGCAGCTTGGATCCAGGGATCTACGAGCAGTACTTC.

The CDR3 sequence is CASSSRRQETQYF. Here the CDR3 DNA reads TGTGCCAGCAGCTCGCGCCGCCAAGAGACCCAGTACTTC. J is TRBJ2-5 and V is TRBV5-4, with unresolved D. Trimming stripped 3 bases from V and 1 base from J, with 7 bases between. Germline assignment: CDR1 SGHNT and CDR2 YYREEE (reference sequence). The CDR3 runs 13 residues.

The rearrangement joins TRBV5-5 to TRBJ2-7; 9 bases align to TRBD1. The CDR3 extends over 13 amino acids. Germline CDR1 reads SGHKS; CDR2 reads YYEKEE (reference sequence). The trim removed 4 bases at V and 9 bases at J, leaving 8 bases unmatched. The CDR3 region is CASSDRQGVGQYF. CDR3 in DNA: TGTGCCAGCAGCGACAGACAGGGGGTCGGGCAGTACTTC.